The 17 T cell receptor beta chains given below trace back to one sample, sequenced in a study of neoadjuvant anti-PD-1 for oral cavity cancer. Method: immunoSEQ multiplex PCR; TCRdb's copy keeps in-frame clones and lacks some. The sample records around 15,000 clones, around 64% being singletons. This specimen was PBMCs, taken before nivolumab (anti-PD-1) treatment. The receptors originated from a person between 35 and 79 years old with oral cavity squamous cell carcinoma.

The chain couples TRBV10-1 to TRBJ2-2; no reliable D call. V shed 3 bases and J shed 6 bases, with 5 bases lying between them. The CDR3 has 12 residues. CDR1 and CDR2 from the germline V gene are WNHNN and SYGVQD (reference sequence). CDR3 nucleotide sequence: TGCGCCAGCAGTGAATCCCCCGGGGAGCTGTTTTTT. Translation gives CASSESPGELFF.

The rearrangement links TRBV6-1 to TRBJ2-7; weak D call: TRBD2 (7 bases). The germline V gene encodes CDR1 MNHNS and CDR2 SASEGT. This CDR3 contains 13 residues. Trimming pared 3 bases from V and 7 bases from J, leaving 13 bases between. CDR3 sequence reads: CASSDAGAEEQYF. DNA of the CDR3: TGTGCCAGCAGTGATGCGGGGGCTGAAGAGCAGTACTTC.

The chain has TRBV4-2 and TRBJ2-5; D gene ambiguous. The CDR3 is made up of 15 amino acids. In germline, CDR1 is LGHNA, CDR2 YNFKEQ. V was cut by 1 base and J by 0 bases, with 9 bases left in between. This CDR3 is CASSQAKANQETQYF. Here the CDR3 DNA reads TGTGCCAGCAGCCAAGCTAAAGCGAACCAAGAGACCCAGTACTTC.

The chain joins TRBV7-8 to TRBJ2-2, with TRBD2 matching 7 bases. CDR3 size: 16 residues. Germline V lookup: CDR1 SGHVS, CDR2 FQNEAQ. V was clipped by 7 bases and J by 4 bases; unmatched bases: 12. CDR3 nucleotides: TGTGCCAGCATAAGTGTCCGGGAGGCTAGCACCGGGGAGCTGTTTTTT. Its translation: CASISVREASTGELFF.

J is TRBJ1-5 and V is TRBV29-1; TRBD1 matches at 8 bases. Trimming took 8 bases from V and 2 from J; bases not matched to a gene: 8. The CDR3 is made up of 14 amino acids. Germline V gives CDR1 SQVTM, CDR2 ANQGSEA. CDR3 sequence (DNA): TGCAGCTTTGTACAGGGGGAAGGCAATCAGCCCCAGCATTTT. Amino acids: CSFVQGEGNQPQHF.

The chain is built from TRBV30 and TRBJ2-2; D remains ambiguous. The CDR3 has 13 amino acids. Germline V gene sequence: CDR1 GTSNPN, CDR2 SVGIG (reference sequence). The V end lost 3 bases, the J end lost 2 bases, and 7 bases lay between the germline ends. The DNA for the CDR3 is TGTGCCTGGAGACAGCAAAACACCGGGGAGCTGTTTTTT. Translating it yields CAWRQQNTGELFF.

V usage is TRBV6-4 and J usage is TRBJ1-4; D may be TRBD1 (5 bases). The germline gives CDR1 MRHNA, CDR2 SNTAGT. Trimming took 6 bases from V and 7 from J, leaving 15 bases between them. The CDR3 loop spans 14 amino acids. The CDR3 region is CASSPGPASEKLFF. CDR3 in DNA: TGTGCCAGCAGCCCAGGGCCGGCCAGTGAAAAACTGTTTTTT.

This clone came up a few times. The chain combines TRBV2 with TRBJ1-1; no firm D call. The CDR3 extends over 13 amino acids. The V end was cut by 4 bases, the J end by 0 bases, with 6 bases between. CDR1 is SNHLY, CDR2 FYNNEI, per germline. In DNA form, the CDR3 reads TGTGCCAGCAGTGCTGGGATGAACACTGAAGCTTTCTTT. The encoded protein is CASSAGMNTEAFF.

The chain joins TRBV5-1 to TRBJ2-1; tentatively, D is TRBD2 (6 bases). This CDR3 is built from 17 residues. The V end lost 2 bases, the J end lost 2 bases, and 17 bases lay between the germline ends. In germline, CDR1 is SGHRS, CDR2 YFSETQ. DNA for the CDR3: TGCGCCAGCAGCTTAGGGTGGAGGGGAGGTCCCTACAATGAGCAGTTCTTC. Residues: CASSLGWRGGPYNEQFF.

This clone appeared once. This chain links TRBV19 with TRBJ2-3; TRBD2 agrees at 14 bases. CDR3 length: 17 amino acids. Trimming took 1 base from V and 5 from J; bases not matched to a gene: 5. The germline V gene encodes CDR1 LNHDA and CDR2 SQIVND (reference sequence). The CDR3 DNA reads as TGTGCCAGTAGTATAGGCTACGGACTAGCGGGGGGAGATACGCAGTATTTT. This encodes CASSIGYGLAGGDTQYF. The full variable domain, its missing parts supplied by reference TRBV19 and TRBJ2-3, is DGGITQSPKYLFRKEGQNVTLSCEQNLNHDAMYWYRQDPGQGLRLIYYSQIVNDFQKGDIAEGYSVSREKKESFPLTVTSAQKNPTAFYLCASSIGYGLAGGDTQYFGPGTRLTVL.

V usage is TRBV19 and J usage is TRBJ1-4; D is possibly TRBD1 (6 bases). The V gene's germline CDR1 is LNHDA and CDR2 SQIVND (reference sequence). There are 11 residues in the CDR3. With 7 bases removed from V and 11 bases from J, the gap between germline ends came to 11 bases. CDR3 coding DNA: TGTGCCAGTATCAGGGGTCCCAAACTGTTTTTT. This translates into CASIRGPKLFF.

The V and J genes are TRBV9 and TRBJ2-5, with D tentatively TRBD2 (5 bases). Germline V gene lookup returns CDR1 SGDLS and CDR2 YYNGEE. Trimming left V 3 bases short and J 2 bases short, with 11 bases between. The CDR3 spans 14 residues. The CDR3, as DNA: TGTGCCAGCAGCGCCTACACGGGACAAGAGACCCAGTACTTC. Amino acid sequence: CASSAYTGQETQYF.

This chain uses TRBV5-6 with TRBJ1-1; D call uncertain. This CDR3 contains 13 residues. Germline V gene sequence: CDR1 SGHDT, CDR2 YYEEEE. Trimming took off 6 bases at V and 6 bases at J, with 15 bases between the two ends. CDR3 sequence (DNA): TGTGCCAGCACCCCCTTGGGTGCAGCTGAAGCTTTCTTT. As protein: CASTPLGAAEAFF.

The CDR3 here is CASSFSRSAYEQYF. The CDR3 nucleotides read TGTGCCAGCAGTTTCTCCCGTTCCGCCTACGAGCAGTACTTC. The chain has TRBV27 and TRBJ2-7; the D is unclear. V lost 3 bases to trimming and J lost 2 bases, with 11 bases between them. Germline V gene lookup returns CDR1 MNHEY and CDR2 SMNVEV (reference sequence). The CDR3 runs 14 residues.

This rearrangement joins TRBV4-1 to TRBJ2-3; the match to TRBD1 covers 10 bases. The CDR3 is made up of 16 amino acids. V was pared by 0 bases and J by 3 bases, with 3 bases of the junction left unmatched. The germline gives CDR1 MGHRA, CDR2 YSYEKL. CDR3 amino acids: CASSQDGTGVTDTQYF. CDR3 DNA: TGCGCCAGCAGCCAAGATGGGACAGGGGTTACAGATACGCAGTATTTT.

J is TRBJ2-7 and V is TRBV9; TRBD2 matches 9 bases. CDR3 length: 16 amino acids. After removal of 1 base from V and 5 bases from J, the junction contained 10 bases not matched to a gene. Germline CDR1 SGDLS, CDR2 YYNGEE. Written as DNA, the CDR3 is TGTGCCAGCAGCGTATCCCTAGCGGGAAGGAGCGACGAGCAGTACTTC. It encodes CASSVSLAGRSDEQYF.

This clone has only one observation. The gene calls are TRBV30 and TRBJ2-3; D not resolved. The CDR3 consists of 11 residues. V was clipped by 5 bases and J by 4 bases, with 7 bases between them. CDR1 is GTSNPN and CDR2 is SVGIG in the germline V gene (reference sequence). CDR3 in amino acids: CAWGEADTQYF. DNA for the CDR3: TGTGCCTGGGGAGAGGCAGATACGCAGTATTTT.